This T cell receptor beta chain was sequenced in a study of OX40 agonist ivuxolimab in advanced cancers. The V gene's germline CDR1 is MDHEN and CDR2 SYDVKM. V was cut by 6 bases and J by 0 bases, with 15 bases left in between. This CDR3 has 16 amino acids. Libraries were prepared by immunoSEQ multiplex PCR; TCRdb keeps only in-frame clonotypes and omits some of them. The sample shows 65,000 to 80,000 clones, 90% to 95% of them seen only once. This clonotype was obtained from an adult with an advanced solid tumor such as melanoma, head and neck, liver or kidney cancer. The rearrangement joins TRBV28 to TRBJ2-4, with D tentatively TRBD1 or TRBD2 (5 bases each). Sequencing used CD4+ or CD8+ T cells sorted from blood, obtained in a trial of the OX40 agonist ivuxolimab. Written as DNA, the CDR3 is TGTGCCAGCAGGGGGCCGAGAGGGCTAGCCAAAAACATTCAGTACTTC. Translation: CASRGPRGLAKNIQYF.